Given below is one TCR beta chain in context. What antigen it recognizes has not been identified. Within one base of it there is no much larger clone, and no base qualities were kept. Other nucleotide sequences in the sample specify the same CDR3. The data were obtained in a study of shared clonotypes between healthy human individuals (dated by TCRdb to about 2020). Study-level background: A couple of women and a few men aged 18 to 49 years were included in the cohort. For each donor, CD4 naive and CD4 memory were each given three plates, CD8 naive was given two plates, and CD8 memory was given one plate. To estimate repertoire size and how much clonotype sharing occurs between individuals, the study deeply sequenced the blood TCR repertoires of roughly 5 healthy adults. To increase sequencing depth and limit assay-specific biases, TCR repertoire library preparation and sequencing were carried out by different laboratories using diverse techniques. Leukapheresis yielded between about 0.94 and 9 billion PBMCs per donor. The study at large found these results: Because the study included a small number of donors, the genetic and exposure-history diversity represented was limited. Estimated clonotype richness was generally larger for naive than for memory subsets. Even with the large sequencing depth, rarefaction of the sorted-subset datasets indicated that sequencing was incomplete. Only blood was sampled, and tissue TCR repertoires likely differ from those in blood. Clonotypes shared by all four sorted-subset donors showed higher generation probabilities than non-shared clonotypes. Sharing across several donors was observed for 5% to 6.5% of naive CD4, under 4% of naive CD8, around 2.5% of memory CD4, and roughly 0.43% of memory CD8 clonotypes. Pairwise subsampling indicated that sequencing depth was expected to affect the degree of clonotype sharing among donors.

The junction shows trimming of 6 bases on V and 4 bases on J, plus 10 bases between the germline ends. The CDR3, from cysteine to phenylalanine, totals 13 residues. Only the CDR3 DNA stays, 39 bases, in frame from base 1. CDR1 and CDR2, looked up from the germline V gene (reference sequence), are LNHDA and SQIVND. Using the deep immunoSEQ assay, multiplex PCR amplified TCR CDR3 regions from genomic DNA. Genomic DNA extracted from each cell subset was distributed evenly over all wells of several immunoSEQ 96-well plates, and each plate served as one replicate. For sorted subsets, each replicate PCR was loaded with about 0.2 ug genomic DNA, equivalent to approximately 33,000 T cell genomes. The purified libraries were quantified using a Qubit 3.0 fluorometer, sized with a Bioanalyzer 2100, and then quantified again using the KAPA Library Quantification kit. A separate single-read 150-cycle Illumina NextSeq 550 flow cell was used to sequence each immunoSEQ 96-well plate. As for how the authors treated the data: Because the immunoSEQ output included only junctional sequences and no quality scores, the filtering could not be the same as the filtering used for full-length reads. To assign V/J genes and CDR3, sequences were annotated using PyIR, a Python wrapper for IgBLAST v1.9, with IMGT germline references. Reads were removed for weak V/J assignments (E-value above 1e-6), missing CDR3, stop codons, out-of-frame junctions, or ambiguous translated residues. V3J clonotypes were defined as sequences sharing the same inferred V gene, J gene, and CDR3 amino acid sequence. Percentage overlap between repertoires was calculated by dividing the number of shared unique clonotypes by the size of the smaller repertoire. Repertoire richness was assessed with RTK rarefaction, the Chao1 estimator, and Recon v2.1 estimates of unobserved clonotypes. For all TCRbeta clonotypes obtained by the gDNA method from a few donors, generation probabilities were computed with OLGA. What TCRdb holds here is the immuneACCESS table cut down to in-frame rearrangements. Part of the clones is not present; checked against another copy, under half of the missing clones reflect an unresolved V gene, and the others are unexplained. That table gives V, J and clone size, and the DNA gave D and trimming. The sample table contains around 99,000 clones; only one count was recorded for about 70% of them. The ten most abundant clones make up roughly 50% of the sample.

Healthy HIV-negative adults with no recently reported acute infections or vaccinations were included as donors. Every donor was a Caucasian adult living in Nashville, Tennessee, USA. The CD8 memory samples were a combination of magnetically selected CD45RO+ cells and CCR7-negative CD45RA+ effector memory (TemRA) cells. Blood was collected by leukapheresis, and PBMCs were isolated by Ficoll-Histopaque density gradient centrifugation and then cryopreserved in liquid nitrogen vapor phase. Analytical flow cytometry was used to check the purity and quantity of each magnetically sorted T cell population. Genomic DNA was isolated from every sorted fraction and measured by UV absorbance on a Nanodrop 2000c.

The receptor comes from a man under 40 in good health. The chain was built from TRBV19 and TRBJ2-1; TRBD1 is perhaps the D gene, given 6 matching bases. Sequenced: memory CD8+ T cells sorted from blood. The cell subset or site label, as the study defines it: CD45RO+ cells pooled with CCR7-negative TemRA cells. The bases read TGTGCCAGTAGCAGGGGAAGTTACAATGAGCAGTTCTTC. Translated, it gives CASSRGSYNEQFF.